This TCR beta chain was recorded in a study of shared clonotypes between healthy human individuals. CD45RO-negative CD8 cells positively selected for CCR7 made up the naive population, which excluded terminally differentiated effector memory CD45RA+ cells. All donors qualified as healthy HIV-negative adults and had experienced no recent acute infections or vaccinations. The V and J ends lost 0 bases and 2 bases, in that order; junction bases with no gene match: 9. Germline V lookup: CDR1 SGDLS, CDR2 YYNGEE. This CDR3 comprises 17 residues. Notes on this clone: What it binds is unknown.

Repertoires were generated with immunoSEQ multiplex PCR, while TCRdb's copy carries only in-frame clones and drops some. The data contain just over 2,000,000 clones, less than 95% of them singletons. Regarding the study as a whole: All-four-donor shared clonotypes had higher generation probabilities than non-shared clonotypes did.

The J gene is TRBJ2-3, the V gene TRBV9; the match to TRBD2 covers 7 bases. The material sequenced was naive CD8+ T cells sorted from blood. This clonotype was obtained from a man between 18 and 35 years old in good health. The CDR3 sequence: CASSVAGLADFTDTQYF. In DNA form, the CDR3 reads TGTGCCAGCAGCGTAGCGGGGCTAGCGGACTTCACAGATACGCAGTATTTT.